What follows is one T cell receptor beta chain and its context. These data originate in a study of T cell changes during pregnancy in multiple sclerosis. Assay: immunoSEQ multiplex PCR; the TCRdb copy retains only in-frame clones and omits some. The sample yields 85,000 to 100,000 clones, roughly 92% seen once. CDR1 is SGHRS, CDR2 YFSETQ, per germline. The CDR3 extends over 15 amino acids. V was cut by 1 base and J by 2 bases, with 13 bases left in between. Sample: peripheral blood, taken after pregnancy. The rearrangement joins TRBV5-1 to TRBJ2-7; no clear D gene. The TCR sequence derives from a female donor with multiple sclerosis, enrolled in a pregnancy study. The CDR3 region is CASSLSGPRPYEQYF. The CDR3 DNA reads TGCGCCAGCAGCTTGTCGGGTCCCCGACCCTACGAGCAGTACTTC.